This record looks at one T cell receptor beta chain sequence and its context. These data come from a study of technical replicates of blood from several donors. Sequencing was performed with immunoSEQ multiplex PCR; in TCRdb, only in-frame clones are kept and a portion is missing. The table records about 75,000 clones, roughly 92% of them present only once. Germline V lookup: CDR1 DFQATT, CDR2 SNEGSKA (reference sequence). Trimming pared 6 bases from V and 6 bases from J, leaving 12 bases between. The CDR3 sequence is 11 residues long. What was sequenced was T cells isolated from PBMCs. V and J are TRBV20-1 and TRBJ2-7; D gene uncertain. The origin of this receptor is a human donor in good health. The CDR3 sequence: CSATETVEQYF. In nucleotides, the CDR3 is TGCAGTGCCACAGAGACGGTCGAGCAGTACTTC.